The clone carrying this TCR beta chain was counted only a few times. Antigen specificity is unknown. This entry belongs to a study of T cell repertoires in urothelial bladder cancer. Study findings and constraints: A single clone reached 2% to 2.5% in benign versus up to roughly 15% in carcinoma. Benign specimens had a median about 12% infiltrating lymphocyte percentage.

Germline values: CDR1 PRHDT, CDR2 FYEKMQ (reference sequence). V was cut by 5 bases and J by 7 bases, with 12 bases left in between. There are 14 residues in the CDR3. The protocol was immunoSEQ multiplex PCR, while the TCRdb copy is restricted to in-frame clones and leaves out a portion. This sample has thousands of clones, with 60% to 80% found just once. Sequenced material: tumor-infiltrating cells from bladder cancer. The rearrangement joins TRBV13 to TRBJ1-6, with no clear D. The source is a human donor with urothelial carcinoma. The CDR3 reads CASSTKTHNSPLHF. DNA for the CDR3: TGTGCCAGCAGCACCAAAACCCACAATTCACCCCTCCACTTT.